Sequencing of this T cell receptor (beta chain) was carried out in a study of OX40 agonist ivuxolimab in advanced cancers. Remarks on this clone: The antigen remains undetermined.

Overall study findings and caveats: Circulating CD4+ and CD8+ T cells showed clonal expansion by week 6 at 0.1 to 3.0 mg/kg.

The table came from immunoSEQ multiplex PCR; TCRdb's copy has only in-frame clones and leaves some out. The sample has tens of thousands of clones, over 80% seen once. The CDR3 is made up of 14 amino acids. Between the trimmed V and J ends, which lost 4 bases and 7 bases, there was a span of 11 bases. CDR1 MNHEY and CDR2 SVGAGI come from the germline V gene. This chain connects TRBV6-5 to TRBJ1-6; a possible D gene is TRBD1 (5 bases). The sample here was CD4+ or CD8+ T cells sorted from blood, taken in a trial of the OX40 agonist ivuxolimab. The source of this sequence is an adult with an advanced solid tumor such as melanoma, head and neck, liver or kidney cancer. The CDR3 reads CASSSGTANSPLHF. The CDR3, as DNA: TGTGCCAGCAGTTCCGGGACCGCAAATTCACCCCTCCACTTT.